Listed here are 31 T cell receptor beta chains from one sample, sequenced in a study of T cell changes during pregnancy in multiple sclerosis. The repertoire was sequenced with immunoSEQ multiplex PCR; TCRdb's copy has only in-frame clones and lacks some. The sample holds 35,000 to 50,000 clones, about 87% seen once. The material was CD4+ T cells from peripheral blood mononuclear cells, obtained in the second trimester of pregnancy. These receptor sequences come from a female donor with multiple sclerosis, enrolled in a pregnancy study.

This clone was detected once. The chain employs TRBV29-1 and TRBJ2-3, with 7 positions matching TRBD2. The V and J ends lost 0 bases and 0 bases, in that order; junction bases with no gene match: 6. Germline lookup yields CDR1 SQVTM and CDR2 ANQGSEA. The CDR3 covers 16 residues. The CDR3 loop reads CSVEDLPSGSTDTQYF. CDR3 bases: TGCAGCGTTGAAGATCTTCCTAGCGGAAGCACAGATACGCAGTATTTT.

To note about this clone: The junction and the germline gene differ at one end; a read error may be behind it. The sample holds other DNA sequences that translate to the same CDR3. This chain connects TRBV5-1 to TRBJ2-1, with 10 bases that match TRBD2. The CDR3 extends over 15 amino acids. The germline V gene has CDR1 SGHRS and CDR2 YFSETQ. In DNA, the CDR3 is TGCGCCAGCAGCTTAAGCGGGAGGGCCTATAATGAGCAGTTCTTC. Protein sequence: CASSLSGRAYNEQFF.

This sequence joins TRBV5-4 and TRBJ2-1; 13 bases align to TRBD2. V was pared by 6 bases and J by 1 base, with 4 bases of the junction left unmatched. In germline, CDR1 is SGHNT, CDR2 YYREEE (reference sequence). CDR3 length: 16 amino acids. CDR3 amino acids: CASKLAGGPSYNEQFF. CDR3 nucleotides: TGTGCCAGCAAACTAGCGGGAGGGCCTTCCTACAATGAGCAGTTCTTC.

This chain joins TRBV2 and TRBJ1-2, with 7 positions matching TRBD1. V lost 4 bases to trimming and J lost 6 bases; unmatched junction nucleotides: 5. From germline, CDR1 is SNHLY and CDR2 FYNNEI. The CDR3 contains 13 residues. The CDR3 loop is CASSVKGGDGYTF. Written as DNA, the CDR3 is TGTGCCAGCAGTGTAAAAGGGGGCGATGGCTACACCTTC.

The genes are TRBV15 and TRBJ1-5, with D possibly TRBD1 on 5 matching bases. The germline V gene has CDR1 LNHNV and CDR2 YYDKDF (reference sequence). The CDR3 sequence is 18 residues long. V was shortened by 0 bases and J by 3 bases, with 18 bases between the two germline ends. The CDR3 is CATSREGWAGLNNQPQHF. The DNA for the CDR3 is TGTGCCACCAGCAGAGAGGGATGGGCAGGGCTGAACAATCAGCCCCAGCATTTT.

The chain employs TRBV10-3 and TRBJ2-7; a possible D gene is TRBD2 (5 bases). V was trimmed by 5 bases and J by 4 bases, leaving 12 bases between them. CDR3 length: 13 amino acids. Germline CDR1 reads ENHRY; CDR2 reads SYGVKD. The CDR3 DNA reads TGTGCCATCAGTCTTGGAACGGGATACGAGCAGTACTTC. Its translation: CAISLGTGYEQYF.

The CDR3 nucleotides are TGTGCCATCAGTGAGTGGGGGCCAGGGGCCTACGAGCAGTACTTC. This codes for CAISEWGPGAYEQYF. The chain combines TRBV10-3 with TRBJ2-7, with TRBD1 as a possible D gene (6 bases). Germline assignment: CDR1 ENHRY and CDR2 SYGVKD. Trimming took off 1 base at V and 2 bases at J, with 12 bases between the two ends. This CDR3 has 15 amino acids.

The V call is TRBV28, the J call TRBJ2-1, with 8 bases identical to TRBD2. This CDR3 region has 15 residues. Looked up from germline, CDR1 is MDHEN and CDR2 is SYDVKM. The J segment lost 3 bases and the V segment lost 7 bases, leaving 8 bases of the junction unmatched. The DNA of the CDR3 is TGTGCCAGCAAGGGGGGGCGGGAGGACTACAATGAGCAGTTCTTC. It codes for CASKGGREDYNEQFF.

The chain recombines TRBV10-3 with TRBJ2-1, with 12 bases aligning to TRBD2. Per germline, CDR1 ENHRY and CDR2 SYGVKD. The CDR3 covers 15 residues. Germline trimming cut 11 bases from V and 6 bases from J; bases unmatched to any gene: 11. The CDR3 is CASTERLAGANEQFF. CDR3 nucleotides: TGTGCCTCAACCGAACGACTAGCGGGAGCCAATGAGCAGTTCTTC.

V and J are TRBV27 and TRBJ2-3; unclear D gene. The germline V gene encodes CDR1 MNHEY and CDR2 SMNVEV (reference sequence). This CDR3 spans 13 amino acids. V dropped 6 bases and J dropped 8 bases, with 15 bases sitting between them. In DNA form, the CDR3 reads TGTGCCAGCAGCCCCCTAAGTTCCGGTACGCAGTATTTT. This translates into CASSPLSSGTQYF.

This clone has more than one count but fewer than ten. The same CDR3 also results from other DNA sequences found in this sample. The rearrangement joins TRBV5-1 to TRBJ2-3; TRBD1 matches 8 bases. Germline V gene data show CDR1 as SGHRS and CDR2 as YFSETQ. The CDR3 loop spans 16 amino acids. The trim removed 0 bases at V and 4 bases at J, leaving 7 bases unmatched. CDR3 in DNA: TGCGCCAGCAGCTTGGCAGGACAGGGCGGGGCAGATACGCAGTATTTT. It is translated as CASSLAGQGGADTQYF.

The chain recombines TRBV27 with TRBJ2-2; TRBD1 agrees at 10 bases. V was pared by 2 bases and J by 4 bases, with 7 bases of the junction left unmatched. CDR1 is MNHEY and CDR2 is SMNVEV in the germline V gene (reference sequence). The CDR3 consists of 17 residues. CDR3 nucleotides: TGTGCCAGCAGTTTAGATTTGGGACAGGGGTTCACCGGGGAGCTGTTTTTT. Translating it yields CASSLDLGQGFTGELFF.

This chain connects TRBV7-2 to TRBJ2-7; TRBD2 matches 8 bases. Per the germline V gene, CDR1 is SGHTA and CDR2 is FQGNSA. The CDR3 covers 15 residues. Trimming at V came to 6 bases and at J to 6 bases, leaving 13 bases not matched to a gene. CDR3 protein: CASSPAGGRSFEQYF. CDR3 sequence (DNA): TGTGCCAGCAGTCCAGCGGGCGGGAGGAGCTTCGAGCAGTACTTC.

V is TRBV5-4 and J is TRBJ2-7; a possible D gene is TRBD1 (5 bases). This CDR3 has 15 amino acids. V dropped 2 bases and J dropped 0 bases, with 12 bases sitting between them. CDR1 SGHNT and CDR2 YYREEE come from the germline V gene (reference sequence). The CDR3 spells CASSFTGVISYEQYF. The CDR3 nucleotides are TGTGCCAGCAGCTTCACAGGAGTGATCTCCTACGAGCAGTACTTC.

The genes are TRBV9 and TRBJ2-2, with unresolved D. CDR3 length equals 13 residues. The V end was cut by 4 bases, the J end by 0 bases, with 4 bases between. Looked up from germline, CDR1 is SGDLS and CDR2 is YYNGEE. CDR3 in amino acids: CASSNTNTGELFF. In DNA form, the CDR3 reads TGTGCCAGCAGCAACACGAACACCGGGGAGCTGTTTTTT.

The chain has TRBV18 and TRBJ1-2; 7 bases are shared with TRBD1. The CDR3 covers 14 residues. Germline CDR1 KGHSH, CDR2 LQKENI. Unmatched junction bases numbered 3, after V lost 3 bases and J lost 2 bases. CDR3 protein: CASSPPGGNYGYTF. The CDR3 coding sequence is TGTGCCAGCTCACCGCCAGGGGGAAACTATGGCTACACCTTC.

This clone was seen just once. The rearrangement links TRBV9 to TRBJ2-1; no firm D call. The CDR3 length is 14 residues. Looked up from germline, CDR1 is SGDLS and CDR2 is YYNGEE. Trimming pared 4 bases from V and 6 bases from J, leaving 14 bases between. The CDR3 loop reads CASSRSSVGNEQFF. CDR3 coding DNA: TGTGCCAGCAGCCGGAGCTCGGTGGGCAATGAGCAGTTCTTC.

The J gene is TRBJ2-7, the V gene TRBV5-4; the D gene is possibly TRBD2 (5 bases). V was clipped by 1 base and J by 2 bases, with 13 bases between them. The CDR3 runs to 15 residues. Germline loops: CDR1 SGHNT, CDR2 YYREEE (reference sequence). The CDR3 DNA is TGTGCCAGCAGCTTGCGAGGGAGACCCACCTACGAGCAGTACTTC. Amino acids: CASSLRGRPTYEQYF.

The table lists this clone with a count of one. The rearrangement joins TRBV7-2 to TRBJ2-5; D may be TRBD1 (6 bases). V gave up 5 bases and J gave up 5 bases, with 15 bases separating them. CDR3 length: 14 amino acids. Germline lookup yields CDR1 SGHTA and CDR2 FQGNSA. Written as DNA, the CDR3 is TGTGCCAGCAGCCGATATGCAGGGGTGGAGACCCAGTACTTC. Its protein product is CASSRYAGVETQYF.

This chain connects TRBV5-6 to TRBJ2-1; 9 bases agree with TRBD2. V lost 4 bases, J lost 13 bases, and 9 bases stayed unmatched. Germline V gene data show CDR1 as SGHDT and CDR2 as YYEEEE. The CDR3 is 13 amino acids. The CDR3 reads CASSELAGALQFF. The CDR3 region has the DNA TGTGCCAGCAGCGAATTAGCGGGAGCCCTCCAGTTCTTC.

The chain recombines TRBV5-6 with TRBJ2-7; 8 bases line up with TRBD1. Germline CDR1 reads SGHDT; CDR2 reads YYEEEE. The V gene end was trimmed by 0 bases and the J gene end by 7 bases; junction bases not matched to a gene: 9. This CDR3 has 15 amino acids. The CDR3 bases are TGTGCCAGCAGCTTGGTATTCAGGGGGCGCGGGGAGCAGTACTTC. The encoded protein is CASSLVFRGRGEQYF.

This chain joins TRBV19 and TRBJ2-2, with 10 bases aligning to TRBD2. This CDR3 is built from 14 residues. The V and J ends lost 3 bases and 5 bases, in that order; junction bases with no gene match: 0. CDR1 and CDR2 (germline): LNHDA, SQIVND (reference sequence). CDR3 protein: CASSISGRTGELFF. The CDR3 DNA reads TGTGCCAGTAGTATTAGCGGGAGGACCGGGGAGCTGTTTTTT.

The CDR3 nucleotides read TGTGCCAGCAGTAAGGACTTATGGGGAGAGACCCAGTACTTC. Residues: CASSKDLWGETQYF. The chain has TRBV6-5 and TRBJ2-5; the D gene is possibly TRBD2 (5 bases). Trimming took 5 bases from V and 4 from J, leaving 14 bases between them. Germline values: CDR1 MNHEY, CDR2 SVGAGI. This CDR3 has 14 amino acids.

The V gene is TRBV5-5, the J gene TRBJ1-5; 9 positions agree with TRBD1. V lost 0 bases, J lost 7 bases, and 5 bases stayed unmatched. The CDR3 is made up of 15 amino acids. The germline V gene encodes CDR1 SGHKS and CDR2 YYEKEE (reference sequence). The CDR3 sequence: CASSLGDREGQPQHF. The CDR3 nucleotides read TGTGCCAGCAGCTTGGGGGACAGGGAGGGACAGCCCCAGCATTTT.

The rearrangement uses TRBV29-1 and TRBJ2-3; 8 bases match TRBD2. Germline loops: CDR1 SQVTM, CDR2 ANQGSEA. The CDR3 has 14 amino acids. Trimming cost V 0 bases and J 5 bases; bases outside gene matches: 4. The CDR3 sequence: CSVEETRGGDTQYF. The CDR3 DNA follows: TGCAGCGTTGAAGAAACCCGGGGGGGAGATACGCAGTATTTT.

The CDR3 nucleotides read TGTGCCAGCAGCTTATTGGTGCGTGCGGGCGCCGATCAGCCCCAGCATTTT. It yields the protein CASSLLVRAGADQPQHF. V and J are TRBV7-2 and TRBJ1-5, with D unresolved. V was shortened by 2 bases and J by 5 bases, with 19 bases between the two germline ends. Germline CDR1 and CDR2: SGHTA and FQGNSA. The CDR3 is made up of 17 amino acids.

V is TRBV4-1 and J is TRBJ2-7; possibly TRBD1 for D (6 bases). Germline CDR1 and CDR2: MGHRA and YSYEKL. The CDR3 consists of 13 residues. The V end lost 0 bases, the J end lost 6 bases, and 9 bases lay between the germline ends. DNA for the CDR3: TGCGCCAGCAGCCAAGAGGGGGCACTCGAGCAGTACTTC. Translating it yields CASSQEGALEQYF.

V gene TRBV6-5 combines with J gene TRBJ2-1; TRBD1 is a possible D gene (5 bases). The CDR3 loop spans 13 amino acids. Germline-derived CDR1 and CDR2 are MNHEY and SVGAGI. Deletions cut 7 bases from V and 4 bases from J, with 11 bases between. CDR3: CASISRDYNEQFF. CDR3 DNA: TGTGCCAGCATTTCCAGGGATTACAATGAGCAGTTCTTC.

Here the CDR3 DNA reads TGTGCCAGCAGAGTTGACAGCTCTGGAAACACCATATATTTT. Protein product: CASRVDSSGNTIYF. This chain joins TRBV2 and TRBJ1-3, with D perhaps matching TRBD1 (5 bases). V lost 6 bases and J 0 bases, leaving 9 bases between the germline ends. CDR1 is SNHLY and CDR2 is FYNNEI in the germline V gene. The CDR3 runs 14 residues.

The rearrangement links TRBV7-8 to TRBJ2-7; TRBD2 agrees at 8 bases. V lost 1 base, J lost 11 bases, and 7 bases stayed unmatched. The CDR3 contains 13 residues. Germline CDR1 reads SGHVS; CDR2 reads FQNEAQ. The CDR3 sequence is CASSLVLAAQEYF. Written as DNA, the CDR3 is TGTGCCAGCAGCTTAGTACTAGCGGCCCAGGAGTACTTC. The variable domain in full, completed from reference TRBV7-8 and TRBJ2-7, reads GAGVSQSPRYKVAKRGQDVALRCDPISGHVSLFWYQQALGQGPEFLTYFQNEAQLDKSGLPSDRFFAERPEGSVSTLKIQRTQQEDSAVYLCASSLVLAAQEYFGPGTRLTVT.

In this sample, this clone turned up a few times. This chain uses TRBV19 with TRBJ2-2, with 9 nucleotides matching TRBD1. The CDR3 loop spans 15 amino acids. CDR1 LNHDA and CDR2 SQIVND come from the germline V gene (reference sequence). V shed 7 bases, J shed 2 bases, and the junction held 5 bases outside the gene matches. CDR3 bases: TGTGCCAGTAATAAGGACAGGGGAAACACCGGGGAGCTGTTTTTT. Translated, it gives CASNKDRGNTGELFF.